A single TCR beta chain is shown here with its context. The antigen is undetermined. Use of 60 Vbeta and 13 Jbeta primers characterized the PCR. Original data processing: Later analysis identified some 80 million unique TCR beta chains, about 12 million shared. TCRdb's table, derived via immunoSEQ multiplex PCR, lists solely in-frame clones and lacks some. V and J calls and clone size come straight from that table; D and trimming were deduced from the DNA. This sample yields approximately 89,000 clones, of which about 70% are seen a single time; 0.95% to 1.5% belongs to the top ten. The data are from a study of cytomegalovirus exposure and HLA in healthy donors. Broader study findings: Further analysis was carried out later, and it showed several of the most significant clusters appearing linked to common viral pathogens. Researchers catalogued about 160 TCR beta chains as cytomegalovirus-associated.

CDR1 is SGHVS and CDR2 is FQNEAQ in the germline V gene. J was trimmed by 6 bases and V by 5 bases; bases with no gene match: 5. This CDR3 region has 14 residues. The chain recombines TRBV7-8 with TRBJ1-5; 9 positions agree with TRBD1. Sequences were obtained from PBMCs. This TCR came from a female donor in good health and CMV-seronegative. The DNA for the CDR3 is TGTGCCAGCAGCCCACAGGGGGCTATTCAGCCCCAGCATTTT. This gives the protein CASSPQGAIQPQHF. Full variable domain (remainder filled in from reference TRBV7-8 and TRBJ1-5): GAGVSQSPRYKVAKRGQDVALRCDPISGHVSLFWYQQALGQGPEFLTYFQNEAQLDKSGLPSDRFFAERPEGSVSTLKIQRTQQEDSAVYLCASSPQGAIQPQHFGDGTRLSIL.